The T cell receptor (beta chain) described here comes from a study of blood T cell repertoires in COVID-19. In the study overall: Sources were T cells, B-cell-depleted T cells, or PBMCs; the material itself was cDNA or gDNA.

J gave up 6 bases and V 6 bases, and 13 bases lay outside the gene matches. Germline loops: CDR1 SGDLS, CDR2 YYNGEE. This CDR3 has 16 amino acids. Source study methods: The authors estimated nucleated cell counts from reference gene primer amplification. Profiling relied on immunoSEQ multiplex PCR, and the TCRdb table lists in-frame clones only, not all of them. V, J and clone size were drawn from that table, and D and trimming were deduced from the DNA. The sample has roughly 300,000 clones, 85% to 90% seen once; the top ten hold about 1.7%. The Seattle patients, enrolled during active infection, were followed longitudinally.

This receptor was identified in a woman aged 25 to 39 with COVID-19, enrolled during active disease. The sample consisted of peripheral blood. This chain links TRBV9 with TRBJ2-1; TRBD2 agrees at 9 bases. The CDR3 sequence is CASNNFETSGLNEQFF. The CDR3 nucleotides read TGTGCCAGCAACAATTTCGAGACTAGCGGACTCAATGAGCAGTTCTTC.